This section outlines one T cell receptor beta chain sequence together with its context. The data stem from a study of T cells after yellow fever vaccination. The CDR3 length is 15 residues. The V segment lost 6 bases and the J segment 7 bases; nucleotides outside the gene matches: 8. Germline CDR1 and CDR2: MNHNS and SASEGT. MiXCR, run by TCRdb on the 5' RACE reads, gives a single entry per CDR3 protein. The data contain a few hundred thousand distinct CDR3 sequences, approximately 8% of them singletons. The rearrangement joins TRBV6-1 to TRBJ1-6, with 8 bases matching TRBD1. The clonotype was recovered from a man younger than 35 who received the YFV17D yellow fever vaccine. This specimen was PBMCs, taken more than 40 days after the first yellow fever vaccination. This CDR3 reads CASRPGQGSNSPLHF. Written as DNA, the CDR3 is TGTGCCAGCAGGCCCGGACAGGGTTCGAATTCACCCCTCCACTTT.